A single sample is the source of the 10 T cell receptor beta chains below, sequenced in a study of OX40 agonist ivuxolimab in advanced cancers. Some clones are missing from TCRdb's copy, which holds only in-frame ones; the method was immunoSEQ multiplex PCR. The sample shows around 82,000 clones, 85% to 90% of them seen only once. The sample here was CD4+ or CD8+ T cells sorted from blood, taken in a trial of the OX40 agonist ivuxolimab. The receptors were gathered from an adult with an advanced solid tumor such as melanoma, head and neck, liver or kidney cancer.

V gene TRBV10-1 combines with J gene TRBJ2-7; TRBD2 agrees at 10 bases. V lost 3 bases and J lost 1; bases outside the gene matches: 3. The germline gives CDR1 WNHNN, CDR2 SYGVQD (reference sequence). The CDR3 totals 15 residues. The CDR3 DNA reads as TGCGCCAGCAGTGACAGCGGGAGGGCTTCCTACGAGCAGTACTTC. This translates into CASSDSGRASYEQYF.

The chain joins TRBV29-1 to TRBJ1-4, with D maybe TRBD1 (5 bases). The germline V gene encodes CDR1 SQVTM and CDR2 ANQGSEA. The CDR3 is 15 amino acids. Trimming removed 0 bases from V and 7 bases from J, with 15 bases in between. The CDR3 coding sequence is TGCAGCGTTGAAGATTACGGGGGAGGAGGTGAAAAACTGTTTTTT. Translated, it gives CSVEDYGGGGEKLFF. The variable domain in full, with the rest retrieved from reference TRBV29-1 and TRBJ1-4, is SAVISQKPSRDICQRGTSLTIQCQVDSQVTMMFWYRQQPGQSLTLIATANQGSEATYESGFVIDKFPISRPNLTFSTLTVSNMSPEDSSIYLCSVEDYGGGGEKLFFGSGTQLSVL.

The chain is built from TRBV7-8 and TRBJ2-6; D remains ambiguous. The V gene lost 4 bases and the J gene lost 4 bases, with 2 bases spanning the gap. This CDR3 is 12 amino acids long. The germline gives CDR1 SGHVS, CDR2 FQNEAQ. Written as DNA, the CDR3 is TGTGCCAGCAGCTCAGGGGCCAACGTCCTGACTTTC. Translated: CASSSGANVLTF.

Written as DNA, the CDR3 is TGTGCCAGCAGCGAAAGACTAGCGGGAGGAATCGGGGAGCTGTTTTTT. Translated, it gives CASSERLAGGIGELFF. The rearrangement uses TRBV9 and TRBJ2-2, with 13 bases lining up with TRBD2. J lost 7 bases, V lost 3 bases, and 6 bases had no gene match. In germline, CDR1 is SGDLS, CDR2 YYNGEE. The CDR3 has 16 residues. The variable domain in full, completed from reference TRBV9 and TRBJ2-2, reads DSGVTQTPKHLITATGQRVTLRCSPRSGDLSVYWYQQSLDQGLQFLIQYYNGEERAKGNILERFSAQQFPDLHSELNLSSLELGDSALYFCASSERLAGGIGELFFGEGSRLTVL.

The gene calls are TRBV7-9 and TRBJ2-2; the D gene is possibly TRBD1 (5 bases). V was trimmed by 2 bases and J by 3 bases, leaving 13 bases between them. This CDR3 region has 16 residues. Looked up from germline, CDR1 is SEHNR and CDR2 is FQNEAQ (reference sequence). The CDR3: CASSLPGQGDTGELFF. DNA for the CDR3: TGTGCCAGCAGCTTACCCGGTCAAGGGGACACCGGGGAGCTGTTTTTT.

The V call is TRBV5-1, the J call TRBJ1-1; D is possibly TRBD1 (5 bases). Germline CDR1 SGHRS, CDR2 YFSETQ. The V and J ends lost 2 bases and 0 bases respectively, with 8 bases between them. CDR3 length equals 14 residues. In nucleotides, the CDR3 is TGCGCCAGCAGCTTTACAGGTGTGAACACTGAAGCTTTCTTT. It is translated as CASSFTGVNTEAFF.

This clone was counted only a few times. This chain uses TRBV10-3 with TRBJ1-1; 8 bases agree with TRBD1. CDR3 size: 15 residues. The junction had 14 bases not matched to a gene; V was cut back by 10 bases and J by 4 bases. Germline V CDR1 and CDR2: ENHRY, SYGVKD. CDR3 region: CATAPDREGLTEAFF. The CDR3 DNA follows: TGTGCCACCGCCCCGGACAGGGAGGGCCTCACTGAAGCTTTCTTT.

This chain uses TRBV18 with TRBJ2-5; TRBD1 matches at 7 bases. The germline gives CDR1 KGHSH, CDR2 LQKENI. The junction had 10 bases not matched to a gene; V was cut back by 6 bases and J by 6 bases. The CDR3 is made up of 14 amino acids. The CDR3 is CASSDRQGMKTQYF. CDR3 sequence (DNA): TGTGCCAGCTCGGATCGACAGGGTATGAAGACCCAGTACTTC.

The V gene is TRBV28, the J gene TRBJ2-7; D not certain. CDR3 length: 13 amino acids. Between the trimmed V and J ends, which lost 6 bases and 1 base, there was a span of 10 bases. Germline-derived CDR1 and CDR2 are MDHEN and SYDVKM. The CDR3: CASRPTQSYEQYF. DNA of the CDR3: TGTGCCAGCAGACCGACACAATCCTACGAGCAGTACTTC.

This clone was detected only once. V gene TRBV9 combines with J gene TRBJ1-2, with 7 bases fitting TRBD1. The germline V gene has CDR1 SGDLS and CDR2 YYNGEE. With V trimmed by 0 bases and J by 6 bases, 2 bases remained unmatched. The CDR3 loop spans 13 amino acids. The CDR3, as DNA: TGTGCCAGCAGCGTAGGACAGGGCAATGGCTACACCTTC. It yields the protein CASSVGQGNGYTF.